This T cell receptor (beta chain) is from a study of OX40 agonist ivuxolimab in advanced cancers. Background for the entire study: Ivuxolimab, which targeted the costimulatory receptor OX40 (CD134), was an agonistic, fully human IgG2 monoclonal antibody. Intravenous ivuxolimab was administered to patients every 2 weeks at six dose levels: 0.01, 0.1, 0.3, 1.5, 3 and 10 mg/kg. Of the roughly 53 patients in dose escalation, 19 had hepatocellular carcinoma, around 15 had melanoma, 9 had renal cell carcinoma and 9 had head and neck cancer. In the dose-escalation cohort, 70% to 85% of patients were male, and the mean age was roughly 56 years with a range of roughly 23 to 79. Patients were allowed to have had prior anti-PD-1, anti-PD-L1 or anti-CTLA-4 therapy, and 30% to 50% of the dose-escalation patients had previously received checkpoint inhibitors. Partial responses occurred in three dose-escalation patients, of whom one had hepatocellular carcinoma and two had cutaneous melanoma. Peripheral TCRbeta sequencing was intended to test whether TCR sequence diversity was altered and clonal T-cell expansion was caused by ivuxolimab. The monotherapy dose-escalation portion (N of about 52 patients) of the phase I ivuxolimab trial is reported in the paper.

To sequence the TCRbeta CDR3 region, genomic DNA was isolated from the sorted cells. The immunoSEQ Assay was used for sequencing of TCRbeta CDR3 regions. Imported from immuneACCESS, the table was reduced by TCRdb to in-frame sequences with V and J called. These copies leave out some clones; in studies compared against another copy, an unresolved V gene accounts for under half, and the cause of the remainder is not known. This sample is represented by under 80,000 clones; about 91% of them were singletons. The ten largest account for roughly 18% of the sample. Findings and caveats that apply to the study as a whole: At doses from 0.1 to 3.0 mg/kg, clonal expansion was seen in both CD4+ and CD8+ blood T cells between baseline and week 6. Partial responders in the 0.1-3.0 mg/kg groups had among the lowest normalized peripheral clonal expansion, especially among CD8+ T cells. Low levels of normalized T-cell clonal expansion were also seen in some patients who did not respond. On average, CD8+ T cells showed more expanded clones than CD4+ T cells after ivuxolimab. The antigen specificity of the clonally expanded peripheral T cells was not determined.

Patients with a history of autoimmune disease or receiving systemic immunosuppression were excluded from the trial. Peripheral blood for TCR sequencing was collected from all dose cohorts at baseline, on cycle 4 day 1, and on cycle 7 day 1. The samples were taken from a phase I, first-in-human, multicenter, open-label dose-escalation trial of ivuxolimab. The trial enrolled adults with locally advanced or metastatic head and neck squamous cell, hepatocellular, melanoma or renal cell carcinoma. CD4+ and CD8+ T cells were sorted separately from peripheral blood before TCR sequencing. With regard to this clone: Its specific antigen is unknown. No base quality information exists; no much larger clone differs at one position.

Sample: CD4+ or CD8+ T cells sorted from blood, taken in a trial of the OX40 agonist ivuxolimab. This TCR derives from an adult with an advanced solid tumor such as melanoma, head and neck, liver or kidney cancer.

The DNA sequence is given as TGTGCCAGCAGTTTTCAGGTGGGATCCACAGATACGCAGTATTTT. It encodes CASSFQVGSTDTQYF. This sequence uses TRBV28 and TRBJ2-3, with an unclear D gene assignment. From the germline V gene, CDR1 is MDHEN and CDR2 is SYDVKM. V and J lose 3 bases and 2 bases, and a span of 12 bases separates them. The CDR3 covers 15 residues, taking in both the cysteine and the phenylalanine. The DNA shown is the 45-base CDR3, in frame from base 1.